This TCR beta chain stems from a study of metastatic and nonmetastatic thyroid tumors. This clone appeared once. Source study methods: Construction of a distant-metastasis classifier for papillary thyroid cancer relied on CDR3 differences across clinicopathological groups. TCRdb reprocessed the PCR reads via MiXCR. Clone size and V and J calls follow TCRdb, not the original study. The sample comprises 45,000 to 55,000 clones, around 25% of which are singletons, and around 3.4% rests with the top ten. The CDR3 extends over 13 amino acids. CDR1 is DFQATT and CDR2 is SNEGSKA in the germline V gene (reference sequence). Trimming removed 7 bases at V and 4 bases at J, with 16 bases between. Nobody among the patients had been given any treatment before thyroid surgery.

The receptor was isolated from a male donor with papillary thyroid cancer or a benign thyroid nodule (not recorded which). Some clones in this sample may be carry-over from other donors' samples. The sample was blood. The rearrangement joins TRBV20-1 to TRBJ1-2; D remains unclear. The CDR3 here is CSVEMRLPYGYTF. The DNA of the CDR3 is TGCAGTGTGGAAATGCGGCTCCCCTATGGCTACACCTTC.